Presented here are 32 T cell receptor beta chains from one specimen sequenced in a study of T cell repertoires in cytomegalovirus infection. MiXCR was run by TCRdb on the reads, yielding one entry per CDR3 protein. Counted here are 50,000 to 65,000 distinct CDR3 sequences, over 15% occurring once; the ten biggest clones make up 64%. The antigens of these receptors remain unknown. Sequencing was performed on CD8+ T cells from cultured PBMCs, taken from culture after CMV antigen stimulation. The source of these receptors is a human donor in good health (CMV status not recorded). Some clones in this sample may be carry-over from other donors' samples.

This clonotype was recorded a few times. A much bigger clone sits one base away, suggesting this may be a read error. The chain links TRBV19 to TRBJ1-1, with 7 bases lining up with TRBD1. The CDR3 is made up of 14 amino acids. After removal of 3 bases from V and 1 base from J, the junction contained 2 bases not matched to a gene. Germline lookup yields CDR1 LNHDA and CDR2 SQIVND (reference sequence). The CDR3 nucleotides read TGTGCCAGTAGTATCACAGGGGCGAACACTGAAGCTTTCTTT. Translated: CASSITGANTEAFF.

This clonotype has more than one count but fewer than ten. The chain links TRBV20-1 to TRBJ2-3; 7 bases are shared with TRBD1. The CDR3 runs 13 residues. Germline assignment: CDR1 DFQATT and CDR2 SNEGSKA (reference sequence). Trimming removed 3 bases from V and 5 bases from J; junction bases left unmatched: 5. The CDR3 loop reads CSASTTGEDTQYF. In DNA, the CDR3 is TGCAGTGCTAGCACCACAGGGGAAGATACGCAGTATTTT.

The chain employs TRBV7-8 and TRBJ2-1; TRBD2 agrees at 8 bases. J gave up 6 bases and V 4 bases, and 14 bases lay outside the gene matches. CDR1 is SGHVS, CDR2 FQNEAQ, per germline. This CDR3 is 17 amino acids long. The DNA of the CDR3 is TGTGCCAGCAGCTCCCAGGGGCGGGGGGCCGTACTCAATGAGCAGTTCTTC. It yields the protein CASSSQGRGAVLNEQFF.

The V gene is TRBV7-6, the J gene TRBJ1-1; no reliable D call. CDR3 length equals 13 residues. Per the germline V gene, CDR1 is SGHVS and CDR2 is FNYEAQ. V gave up 1 base and J gave up 6 bases, with 9 bases separating them. CDR3 sequence (DNA): TGTGCCAGCAGCTTAGGGTGGGGATCTGAAGCTTTCTTT. Translated, it gives CASSLGWGSEAFF.

The gene calls are TRBV12-3 or TRBV12-4 and TRBJ2-7, with 11 bases identical to TRBD2. Germline trimming cut 10 bases from V and 4 bases from J; bases unmatched to any gene: 3. The length of the CDR3 is 12 residues. In DNA form, the CDR3 reads TGTGCCATCCGACTAGCGGGGTACGAGCAGTACTTC. Its translation is CAIRLAGYEQYF.

In its sample, this clonotype was seen many times. The chain is built from TRBV19 and TRBJ2-1; TRBD1 might be the D (5 bases). V lost 4 bases and J 6 bases, leaving 10 bases between the germline ends. This CDR3 is 13 amino acids long. Germline assignment: CDR1 LNHDA and CDR2 SQIVND (reference sequence). The CDR3 protein is CASSTLGANEQFF. CDR3 DNA: TGTGCCAGTAGTACACTTGGGGCCAATGAGCAGTTCTTC.

This chain uses TRBV6-5 with TRBJ2-7; D may be TRBD2 (5 bases). Germline V gene sequence: CDR1 MNHEY, CDR2 SVGAGI. The CDR3 is 12 residues long. V gave up 0 bases and J gave up 7 bases, with 7 bases separating them. The CDR3 is CASSYSSGEQYF. The CDR3 region has the DNA TGTGCCAGCAGTTACTCGAGCGGTGAGCAGTACTTC.

Ten or more counts support this clonotype. The rearrangement links TRBV7-2 to TRBJ2-1, with TRBD2 matching over 8 bases. Germline assignment: CDR1 SGHTA and CDR2 FQGNSA. This CDR3 region has 15 residues. The junction had 8 bases not matched to a gene; V was cut back by 6 bases and J by 4 bases. In nucleotides, the CDR3 is TGTGCCAGCAGACATCCAGCGGGAGAATACAATGAGCAGTTCTTC. It codes for CASRHPAGEYNEQFF.

The chain carries TRBV5-6 and TRBJ2-7; 7 nucleotides line up with TRBD2. The junction had 9 bases not matched to a gene; V was cut back by 0 bases and J by 3 bases. Looked up from germline, CDR1 is SGHDT and CDR2 is YYEEEE. CDR3 length: 16 amino acids. CDR3 sequence: CASSLVGSGTNYEQYF. DNA of the CDR3: TGTGCCAGCAGCTTGGTGGGGAGCGGGACGAACTACGAGCAGTACTTC.

The rearrangement joins TRBV7-2 to TRBJ1-6; D is perhaps TRBD1 (6 bases). The germline gives CDR1 SGHTA, CDR2 FQGNSA. The CDR3 runs to 17 residues. Trimming left V 1 base short and J 7 bases short, with 17 bases between. The CDR3, as DNA: TGTGCCAGCAGCTTAGACCCCACAGGGCGAGGAAATTCACCCCTCCACTTT. It is translated as CASSLDPTGRGNSPLHF.

This rearrangement joins TRBV25-1 to TRBJ1-1, with 7 bases aligning to TRBD1. CDR1 and CDR2 from the germline V gene are MGHDK and SYGVNS. The CDR3 consists of 12 residues. V gave up 3 bases and J gave up 8 bases; unmatched junction bases: 3. The CDR3 reads CASSDRDREAFF. The CDR3, as DNA: TGTGCCAGCAGTGACCGGGACAGAGAAGCTTTCTTT.

As DNA, the CDR3 is TGTGCCAGCAGCTTGAAGTCAGGGCTCACTGAAGCTTTCTTT. Protein sequence: CASSLKSGLTEAFF. The chain combines TRBV7-9 with TRBJ1-1, with a tentative D call TRBD1 (5 bases). Germline values: CDR1 SEHNR, CDR2 FQNEAQ (reference sequence). There are 14 residues in the CDR3. V lost 3 bases, J lost 4 bases, and 12 bases lay in between.

The chain joins TRBV19 to TRBJ1-1; D is undetermined. This CDR3 has 13 residues. CDR1 is LNHDA, CDR2 SQIVND, per germline (reference sequence). Trimming removed 8 bases at V and 5 bases at J, with 15 bases between. CDR3 sequence reads: CASRREGLTEAFF. In nucleotides, the CDR3 is TGTGCCAGTCGCCGGGAGGGTTTGACTGAAGCTTTCTTT.

The table lists this clonotype with a few counts. The V gene is TRBV7-2, the J gene TRBJ2-7, with D unresolved. Trimming shortened V by 5 bases and J by 3 bases, and 11 bases separated the two germline ends. CDR1 is SGHTA and CDR2 is FQGNSA in the germline V gene. This CDR3 region has 13 residues. The CDR3 sequence: CASSLDTLYEQYF. As DNA, the CDR3 is TGTGCCAGCAGCCTCGACACCCTCTACGAGCAGTACTTC.

CDR3 region: CASSRDMDLRNTGELFF. The CDR3 nucleotides are TGTGCCAGCAGCCGGGACATGGATCTTCGGAACACCGGGGAGCTGTTTTTT. The V call is TRBV27, the J call TRBJ2-2; tentative D call: TRBD1 (6 bases). The V end was cut by 6 bases, the J end by 1 base, with 18 bases between. The CDR3 spans 17 residues. The germline V gene has CDR1 MNHEY and CDR2 SMNVEV (reference sequence).

This clonotype has only a few counts. The chain couples TRBV7-9 to TRBJ2-7; D may match TRBD1 or TRBD2 (5 bases each). V gave up 3 bases and J gave up 2 bases, with 8 bases separating them. The CDR3 spans 13 residues. Looked up from germline, CDR1 is SEHNR and CDR2 is FQNEAQ (reference sequence). The CDR3 is CASSLPGPYEQYF. As DNA, the CDR3 is TGTGCCAGCAGCTTGCCGGGGCCCTACGAGCAGTACTTC.

The V call is TRBV7-9, the J call TRBJ1-1, with D unresolved. This CDR3 has 12 amino acids. Germline V CDR1 and CDR2: SEHNR, FQNEAQ (reference sequence). Trimming cost V 6 bases and J 0 bases, with 5 bases left between them. The CDR3 reads CASRTVNTEAFF. The CDR3 DNA reads TGTGCCAGCAGAACAGTGAACACTGAAGCTTTCTTT.

The genes are TRBV5-8 and TRBJ2-5, with unresolved D. Germline V gene data show CDR1 as SGHTS and CDR2 as YDEGEE. This CDR3 has 13 residues. The V end lost 1 base, the J end lost 1 base, and 5 bases lay between the germline ends. This CDR3 reads CASSLNIQETQYF. The CDR3 DNA reads as TGTGCCAGCAGCTTGAACATCCAAGAGACCCAGTACTTC.

The V and J genes are TRBV7-2 and TRBJ2-2; tentatively, D is TRBD2 (6 bases). CDR3 size: 14 residues. Germline V gene lookup returns CDR1 SGHTA and CDR2 FQGNSA. V dropped 5 bases and J dropped 3 bases, with 10 bases sitting between them. The CDR3 sequence: CASSLRGDTGELFF. CDR3 nucleotide sequence: TGTGCCAGCAGCCTTCGCGGGGACACCGGGGAGCTGTTTTTT.

The CDR3 nucleotides read TGTGCCACCGTTGGTAGCGGGCGCTCCTACAATGAGCAGTTCTTC. It is translated as CATVGSGRSYNEQFF. The genes are TRBV15 and TRBJ2-1; 7 nucleotides line up with TRBD2. Germline lookup yields CDR1 LNHNV and CDR2 YYDKDF (reference sequence). This CDR3 has 15 residues. Losses at the gene ends were 8 bases for V and 0 bases for J; bases not matched to a gene: 7.

This chain joins TRBV6-2 or TRBV6-3 and TRBJ2-2, with 11 bases lining up with TRBD1. CDR3 length: 15 amino acids. Germline CDR1 and CDR2: MNHEY and SVGEGT. V gave up 5 bases and J gave up 6 bases; unmatched junction bases: 5. In DNA form, the CDR3 reads TGTGCCAGCAGTAAGGACAGGGGGCGAGCCGGGGAGCTGTTTTTT. Encoded protein: CASSKDRGRAGELFF.

There are a few counts of this clonotype. The chain joins TRBV28 to TRBJ1-5, with TRBD1 as a possible D gene (5 bases). With 7 bases removed from V and 5 bases from J, the gap between germline ends came to 18 bases. CDR1 is MDHEN, CDR2 SYDVKM, per germline. The CDR3 covers 15 residues. The CDR3 nucleotides are TGTGCCAGCAAACTCGGGACCGAAAGTGATCAGCCCCAGCATTTT. Translation gives CASKLGTESDQPQHF. The full variable domain, completed using reference TRBV28 and TRBJ1-5, is DVKVTQSSRYLVKRTGEKVFLECVQDMDHENMFWYRQDPGLGLRLIYFSYDVKMKEKGDIPEGYSVSREKKERFSLILESASTNQTSMYLCASKLGTESDQPQHFGDGTRLSIL.

The CDR3 is CASSLARAGSYEQYF. CDR3 nucleotides: TGTGCCAGCAGCTTAGCGCGGGCAGGGTCCTACGAGCAGTACTTC. The rearrangement links TRBV7-6 to TRBJ2-7; D tentatively reads TRBD1 or TRBD2 (5 bases each). V lost 0 bases to trimming and J lost 1 base, with 10 bases between them. Germline V gene lookup returns CDR1 SGHVS and CDR2 FNYEAQ. The CDR3 is 15 residues long.

This clonotype showed up just a few times. The chain employs TRBV7-8 and TRBJ1-1; 10 bases match TRBD1. Germline values: CDR1 SGHVS, CDR2 FQNEAQ. V shed 5 bases and J 0 bases; nucleotides not matched to a gene: 12. The CDR3 loop spans 18 amino acids. DNA of the CDR3: TGTGCCAGCAGCCTAGGACCAGGGACAGGGGACATGAACACTGAAGCTTTCTTT. It yields the protein CASSLGPGTGDMNTEAFF.

The chain couples TRBV6-6 to TRBJ2-1; D is possibly TRBD2 (7 bases). V was trimmed by 5 bases and J by 7 bases, leaving 21 bases between them. The CDR3 runs to 16 residues. CDR1 and CDR2 (germline): MNHNY, SVGAGI (reference sequence). The CDR3 is CASSPTPEGGRNEQFF. Written as DNA, the CDR3 is TGTGCCAGCAGTCCTACCCCCGAGGGGGGGCGAAATGAGCAGTTCTTC.

The chain uses TRBV29-1 and TRBJ2-7; D is uncertain. The CDR3 spans 14 residues. Looked up from germline, CDR1 is SQVTM and CDR2 is ANQGSEA. V lost 3 bases and J lost 2, with 14 bases in between. The CDR3 coding sequence is TGCAGCGTTGAGACCGCTGGCAGAGCCTACGAGCAGTACTTC. Its protein product is CSVETAGRAYEQYF.

This clonotype was counted between two and nine times. This chain links TRBV7-9 with TRBJ2-5; the D gene is possibly TRBD2 (6 bases). V lost 3 bases to trimming and J lost 5 bases, with 16 bases between them. From germline, CDR1 is SEHNR and CDR2 FQNEAQ (reference sequence). The CDR3 spans 15 residues. The CDR3 spells CASSFREPAGETQYF. The CDR3, as DNA: TGTGCCAGCAGCTTCCGGGAGCCGGCTGGGGAGACCCAGTACTTC. The full variable domain, rest sourced from reference TRBV7-9 and TRBJ2-5, is DTGVSQNPRHKITKRGQNVTFRCDPISEHNRLYWYRQTLGQGPEFLTYFQNEAQLEKSRLLSDRFSAERPKGSFSTLEIQRTEQGDSAMYLCASSFREPAGETQYFGPGTRLLVL.

This clonotype occurred a few times. The chain couples TRBV9 to TRBJ1-1; D uncertain. CDR3 size: 15 residues. V lost 2 bases and J 4 bases, leaving 15 bases between the germline ends. Germline CDR1 and CDR2: SGDLS and YYNGEE. The CDR3 is CASSVGQDLRTEAFF. CDR3 DNA sequence: TGTGCCAGCAGCGTTGGGCAGGACCTGCGCACTGAAGCTTTCTTT.

V is TRBV10-3 and J is TRBJ2-3; 7 bases match TRBD1. Trimming took 3 bases from V and 4 from J; bases not matched to a gene: 4. The V gene's germline CDR1 is ENHRY and CDR2 SYGVKD. The CDR3 has 14 amino acids. The chain's CDR3 is CAISEKGGPDTQYF. CDR3 sequence (DNA): TGTGCCATCAGTGAAAAAGGGGGCCCAGATACGCAGTATTTT.

The chain employs TRBV9 and TRBJ2-1; 8 positions match TRBD1. V gave up 0 bases and J gave up 8 bases; unmatched junction bases: 7. Per the germline V gene, CDR1 is SGDLS and CDR2 is YYNGEE. The CDR3 sequence is 15 residues long. CDR3 coding DNA: TGTGCCAGCAGCGTAGATGGACAGGGCCTCGATGAGCAGTTCTTC. Its translation: CASSVDGQGLDEQFF. The full variable domain, its missing parts supplied by reference TRBV9 and TRBJ2-1, is DSGVTQTPKHLITATGQRVTLRCSPRSGDLSVYWYQQSLDQGLQFLIQYYNGEERAKGNILERFSAQQFPDLHSELNLSSLELGDSALYFCASSVDGQGLDEQFFGPGTRLTVL.

In its sample, this clonotype was seen many times. The genes are TRBV12-3 or TRBV12-4 and TRBJ2-1, with 7 nucleotides matching TRBD2. The CDR3 is made up of 15 amino acids. V lost 2 bases, J lost 8 bases, and 9 bases stayed unmatched. The CDR3 DNA sequence: TGTGCCAGCAGTTTATCGGTGACTAGCAGGTATGAGCAGTTCTTC. This gives the protein CASSLSVTSRYEQFF.

This clonotype was counted a few times. The chain combines TRBV19 with TRBJ2-5; 9 bases align to TRBD2. The CDR3 is 12 amino acids. The germline CDR1 and CDR2 sequences are LNHDA and SQIVND (reference sequence). Trimming took 10 bases from V and 3 from J; bases not matched to a gene: 3. CDR3 sequence: CATRTSEETQYF. The CDR3, as DNA: TGTGCCACCAGGACTAGCGAAGAGACCCAGTACTTC. The full variable domain, rest sourced from reference TRBV19 and TRBJ2-5, is DGGITQSPKYLFRKEGQNVTLSCEQNLNHDAMYWYRQDPGQGLRLIYYSQIVNDFQKGDIAEGYSVSREKKESFPLTVTSAQKNPTAFYLCATRTSEETQYFGPGTRLLVL.